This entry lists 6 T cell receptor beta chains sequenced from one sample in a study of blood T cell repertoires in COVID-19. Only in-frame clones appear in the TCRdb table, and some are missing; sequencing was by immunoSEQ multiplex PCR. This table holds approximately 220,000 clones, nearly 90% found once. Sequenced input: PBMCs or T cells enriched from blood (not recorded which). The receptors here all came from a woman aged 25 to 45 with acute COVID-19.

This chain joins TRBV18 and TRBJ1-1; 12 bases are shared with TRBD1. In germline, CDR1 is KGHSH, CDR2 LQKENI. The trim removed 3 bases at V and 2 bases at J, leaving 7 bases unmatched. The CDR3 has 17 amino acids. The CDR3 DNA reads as TGTGCCAGCTCACCTGGGACAGGGGGCCAAAGAAACACTGAAGCTTTCTTT. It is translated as CASSPGTGGQRNTEAFF.

As DNA, the CDR3 is TGTGCCACTACCCCGCGGGGCAGCACAGATACGCAGTATTTT. Translation gives CATTPRGSTDTQYF. This sequence joins TRBV15 and TRBJ2-3, with D possibly TRBD2 on 6 matching bases. CDR1 and CDR2 (germline): LNHNV, YYDKDF (reference sequence). Trimming cost V 9 bases and J 0 bases, with 13 bases left between them. The length of the CDR3 is 14 residues.

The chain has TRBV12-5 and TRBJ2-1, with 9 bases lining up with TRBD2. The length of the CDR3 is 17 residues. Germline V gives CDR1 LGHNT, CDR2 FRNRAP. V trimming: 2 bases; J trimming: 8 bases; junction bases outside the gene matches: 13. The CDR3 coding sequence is TGTGCTAGTGGTTTGTCCCGTTCGTTAGCGGGGGCGGATGAGCAGTTCTTC. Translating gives CASGLSRSLAGADEQFF.

This CDR3 is CASSQVGLAAKETQYF. In nucleotides, the CDR3 is TGCGCCAGCAGCCAAGTGGGACTAGCGGCGAAAGAGACCCAGTACTTC. The chain carries TRBV4-1 and TRBJ2-5; 11 nucleotides match TRBD2. The germline V gene has CDR1 MGHRA and CDR2 YSYEKL. The CDR3 is made up of 16 amino acids. V trimming: 1 base; J trimming: 3 bases; junction bases outside the gene matches: 4.

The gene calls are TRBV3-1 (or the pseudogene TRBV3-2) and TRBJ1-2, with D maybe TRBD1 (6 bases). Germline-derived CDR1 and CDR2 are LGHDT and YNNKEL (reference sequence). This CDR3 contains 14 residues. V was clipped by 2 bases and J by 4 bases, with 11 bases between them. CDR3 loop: CASSQIQGFYGYTF. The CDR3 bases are TGTGCCAGCAGCCAAATTCAGGGGTTCTATGGCTACACCTTC.

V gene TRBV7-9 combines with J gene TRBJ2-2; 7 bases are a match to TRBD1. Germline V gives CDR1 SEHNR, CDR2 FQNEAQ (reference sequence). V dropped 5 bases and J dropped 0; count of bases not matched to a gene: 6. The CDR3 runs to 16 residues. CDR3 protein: CASSPPRGPNTGELFF. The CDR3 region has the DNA TGTGCCAGCAGCCCGCCTAGGGGGCCGAACACCGGGGAGCTGTTTTTT.